This TCR beta chain was obtained from a study of beta chain features in type 1 diabetes. Broader study findings: The VDJ junctions of type 1 diabetes patients carried fewer insertions and more deletions.

In regard to this clone: Its matching antigen is unknown.

CDR1 is SGHTA and CDR2 is FQGNSA in the germline V gene. V was clipped by 5 bases and J by 8 bases, with 19 bases between them. The CDR3 is 15 residues long. What was sequenced were expressed TCRB transcripts, since all of the isolated RNA had been reverse transcribed. The data were produced by immunoSEQ multiplex PCR, yet TCRdb's version contains in-frame clones alone and is incomplete. The sample records 430,000 or so clones, roughly 11% being singletons. The sequenced sample consisted of naive CD4+ T cells from blood. This TCR derives from a woman aged 18-29 years in good health. This sequence joins TRBV7-2 and TRBJ2-1; D remains unclear. CDR3 bases: TGTGCCAGCAGCGACCGGGTCCATAGAGGTCATGAGCAGTTCTTC. It is translated as CASSDRVHRGHEQFF.